This paragraph covers one TCR beta chain sequence. Its antigen is undetermined. Time point: less than 15 months of natalizumab therapy. All PML patients were female, and all patients had earlier interferon beta. These data are taken from a study of multiple sclerosis patients with progressive multifocal leukoencephalopathy. Study-level findings and limits: The findings' link to JC virus versus immunocompromise remained uncertain. Less diverse TRB repertoires were suggested in most PML patients.

Data came from immunoSEQ multiplex PCR; TCRdb stores just in-frame clones and leaves some out. The sample shows over 20,000 clones, 75% to 95% of them seen only once. Source: PBMCs, taken from a patient treated with natalizumab. This TCR was recovered from a man aged 30 to 39 with multiple sclerosis.

The CDR3 sequence is CASSNGLRQPQHF. As DNA, the CDR3 is TGTGCCAGCAGCAACGGGCTCCGTCAGCCCCAGCATTTT. This chain uses TRBV7-9 with TRBJ1-5; D ambiguous. V was clipped by 5 bases and J by 6 bases, with 11 bases between them. CDR3 length: 13 amino acids. The V gene's germline CDR1 is SEHNR and CDR2 FQNEAQ (reference sequence).